This T cell receptor (beta chain) appears in the sequencing data of a study of T-cell reconstitution after alpha-beta-depleted transplantation in children. General study points: The main origin of T-cell counts and diversity one year after transplant was newly produced T cells. There were reportedly several hundred expanded graft clones from which alpha-beta T cells came about two months after transplant. The origin of high day-60 TCRbeta diversity in some patients lay in surviving recipient T cells and thymic progenitors.

V was cut by 2 bases and J by 0 bases, with 17 bases left in between. Germline V gives CDR1 LGHNA, CDR2 YNFKEQ. This CDR3 has 18 residues. TCRbeta library construction was performed incorporating unique molecular identifiers. TCRdb redid the calling of the PCR reads with MiXCR, one entry per CDR3 protein. The sample gives 800,000 to 1,000,000 distinct CDR3 sequences, about 29% of which show up once; over 25% is in the top ten. Turning to this clonotype: The antigen is undetermined.

The origin of this receptor is a boy younger than two who had a stem cell transplant for SCID, so the T cells may come from the graft donor. The gene calls are TRBV4-2 and TRBJ2-1; D is perhaps TRBD2 (6 bases). The sequences come from PBMCs, mostly from graft donor cells, collected 360 days after TCRalphabeta/CD19-depleted stem cell transplant. This chain's CDR3 is CASSQPPQGGGSYNEQFF. In nucleotides, the CDR3 is TGTGCCAGCAGCCAACCCCCTCAGGGAGGTGGCTCCTACAATGAGCAGTTCTTC.